Listed below are T cell receptor beta chains from one sample, sequenced in a study of prognosis after radiotherapy for stage I lung cancer. TCRdb passed the multiplex PCR reads through MiXCR, listing each CDR3 protein once. The table records about 14,000 distinct CDR3 sequences, roughly 31% of them present only once. The sequencing here drew on PBMCs, taken before or after stereotactic body radiation therapy (not recorded which). These receptors came from a donor of 50 years or more with non-small cell lung cancer. CDR3s include the opening cysteine and the closing phenylalanine or tryptophan. D genes are given only for firm matches. Clone size is not always given. Where it is, it says once, few, many or a class for expanded clones.

j_call,d_call,v_call,clone_size,cdr3_aa,cdr3_nt
TRBJ1-4,NA,TRBV4-1,many,CASSQDWGREEKLFF,TGCGCCAGCAGCCAAGACTGGGGAAGAGAGGAAAAACTGTTTTTT
TRBJ1-5,NA,TRBV3-1,many,CASSQGINQPQHF,TGTGCCAGCAGTCAAGGAATCAATCAGCCCCAGCATTTT
TRBJ2-7,TRBD1,TRBV14,many,CASSIEGQRIYEQYF,TGTGCCAGCAGCATTGAGGGACAGCGAATATACGAGCAGTACTTC
TRBJ1-2,TRBD1,TRBV5-6,many,CASSAYRGMWYGYTF,TGTGCCAGCAGCGCCTACAGGGGAATGTGGTATGGCTACACCTTC
TRBJ1-5,TRBD1,TRBV20-1,many,CSAPQPGQGVPPQHF,TGCAGTGCTCCACAACCGGGACAGGGGGTTCCGCCCCAGCATTTT
TRBJ2-2,NA,TRBV6-4,many,CASSALQNTGELFF,TGTGCCAGCAGTGCGTTGCAGAACACCGGGGAGCTGTTTTTT
TRBJ2-1,TRBD2,TRBV27,medium-sized,CASSIRTSGRFNEQFF,TGTGCCAGCAGTATAAGGACTAGCGGGAGGTTCAATGAGCAGTTCTTC
TRBJ2-1,NA,TRBV28,NA,CASSHRKEERYNEQFF,TGTGCCAGCAGTCACAGAAAAGAGGAGCGTTACAATGAGCAGTTCTTC
TRBJ1-4,NA,TRBV5-1,many,CASSFNEKLFF,TGCGCCAGCAGCTTCAATGAAAAACTGTTTTTT
TRBJ2-7,NA,TRBV5-1,medium-sized,CASSLPGYEQYF,TGCGCCAGCAGCTTACCCGGCTACGAGCAGTACTTC
TRBJ2-3,NA,TRBV7-2,once,CASSAAARPKDTQYF,TGTGCCAGCAGCGCGGCGGCTAGACCAAAAGATACGCAGTATTTT
TRBJ2-1,NA,TRBV5-1,NA,CASSQSDSSSYNEQFF,TGCGCCAGCAGCCAATCCGACAGTAGCTCCTACAATGAGCAGTTCTTC
TRBJ2-3,TRBD1,TRBV6-4,many,CASSASPQGADTQYF,TGTGCCAGCAGCGCATCTCCCCAGGGGGCGGATACGCAGTATTTT
TRBJ2-6,TRBD2,TRBV9,NA,CASSIEGLYPLFIGEKYGANVLTF,TGTGCCAGCAGCATAGAGGGACTATATCCCCTATTTATTGGGGAAAAATATGGGGCCAACGTCCTGACTTTC
TRBJ1-2,NA,TRBV13,many,CASSLLQGNYGYTF,TGTGCCAGCAGCCTCCTACAGGGAAACTATGGCTACACCTTC
TRBJ2-1,TRBD2,TRBV28,many,CASESGRAHSYNEQFF,TGTGCCAGCGAGAGCGGGAGGGCTCACTCCTACAATGAGCAGTTCTTC
TRBJ2-6,NA,TRBV28,NA,CSHRWPGANVLTF,TGTTCCCACCGGTGGCCTGGGGCCAACGTCCTGACTTTC
TRBJ1-2,NA,TRBV6-9,many,CASSYGTYDGYTF,TGTGCCAGCAGTTACGGGACATATGATGGCTACACCTTC
TRBJ2-7,NA,TRBV4-2,many,CASSQERYNEQYF,TGTGCCAGCAGCCAAGAGCGGTACAACGAGCAGTACTTC
TRBJ2-3,TRBD1,TRBV7-2,medium-sized,CASSWTGQGSTDTQYF,TGTGCCAGCAGCTGGACGGGACAGGGGAGTACAGATACGCAGTATTTT
TRBJ1-2,NA,TRBV20-1,many,CSATTQGNYGYTF,TGCAGTGCTACGACCCAGGGTAACTATGGCTACACCTTC
TRBJ2-1,NA,TRBV9,many,CASSVRFNEQFF,TGTGCCAGCAGCGTAAGGTTCAATGAGCAGTTCTTC
TRBJ2-5,NA,TRBV5-1,many,CASSFDLASQTQYF,TGCGCCAGCAGCTTTGACCTAGCGAGCCAGACCCAGTACTTC
TRBJ2-2,NA,TRBV7-8,medium-sized,CASSLAGVNTGELFF,TGTGCCAGCAGCTTAGCGGGAGTAAACACCGGGGAGCTGTTTTTT
TRBJ1-1,TRBD1,TRBV5-1,medium-sized,CASSSWDRENTEAFF,TGCGCCAGCAGCAGCTGGGACAGGGAAAACACTGAAGCTTTCTTT
TRBJ2-2,TRBD1,TRBV5-1,many,CASNLDRAGNTGELFF,TGCGCCAGCAACCTGGACAGGGCCGGGAACACCGGGGAGCTGTTTTTT
TRBJ2-7,NA,TRBV29-1,NA,CSVVTGEQYF,TGCAGCGTTGTGACAGGCGAGCAGTACTTC
TRBJ2-7,TRBD2,TRBV10-3,many,CAISDLAGADEQYF,TGTGCCATCAGTGATTTAGCGGGAGCGGATGAGCAGTACTTC
TRBJ1-1,NA,TRBV18,many,CASSPRDGEAFF,TGTGCCAGCTCACCACGGGATGGTGAAGCTTTCTTT
TRBJ2-2,NA,TRBV6-2/TRBV6-3,many,CASSYSSRQELFF,TGTGCCAGCAGTTACTCCAGCAGACAGGAGCTGTTTTTT
TRBJ2-1,TRBD2,TRBV20-1,many,CSASSPGGGAYNEQFF,TGCAGTGCTAGTAGTCCGGGGGGAGGAGCTTACAATGAGCAGTTCTTC
TRBJ2-3,NA,TRBV19,many,CASSIPRGDTQYF,TGTGCCAGTAGTATCCCCCGAGGGGATACGCAGTATTTT
TRBJ2-7,NA,TRBV2,NA,CASTNQTSMYLCASSNRQVYEQYF,NA
TRBJ2-7,NA,TRBV6-1,many,CASSQTYEQYF,TGTGCCAGCAGTCAGACTTACGAGCAGTACTTC
TRBJ1-5,TRBD1,TRBV2,NA,CASSEDREGKPQHF,TGTGCCAGCAGCGAAGACAGGGAGGGGAAGCCCCAGCATTTT
TRBJ1-2,TRBD1,TRBV28,many,CASSSPGRTGINGYTF,TGTGCCAGCAGTTCACCCGGCCGGACAGGGATCAATGGCTACACCTTC
TRBJ1-6,NA,TRBV9,medium-sized,CASRGTDGDNSPLHF,TGTGCCAGCAGGGGAACGGACGGGGATAATTCACCCCTCCACTTT
TRBJ1-1,NA,TRBV7-2,few,CASSLTTNTEAFF,TGTGCCAGCAGCTTAACCACGAACACTGAAGCTTTCTTT
TRBJ2-1,TRBD2,TRBV6-2/TRBV6-3,NA,CASWISGGAYNEQFF,TGTGCCAGCTGGATTAGCGGGGGGGCGTACAATGAGCAGTTCTTC
TRBJ1-1,NA,TRBV19,many,CATRPLADRGYAFF,TGTGCCACCCGCCCCCTAGCAGACCGCGGGTACGCTTTCTTT
TRBJ1-6,NA,TRBV5-1,medium-sized,CASSLFSGVDSPLHF,TGCGCCAGCAGCTTGTTCAGTGGGGTGGATTCACCCCTCCACTTT
TRBJ2-7,NA,TRBV5-1,many,CASSLARPRGYEQYF,TGCGCCAGCAGCTTGGCCAGGCCTCGGGGCTACGAGCAGTACTTC
TRBJ2-7,NA,TRBV7-9,many,CASSLGQSGSYEQYF,TGTGCCAGCAGCTTAGGACAGTCGGGCTCCTACGAGCAGTACTTC
TRBJ1-6,TRBD1,TRBV6-1,many,CASSTLPGQGANSPLHF,TGTGCCAGCAGTACCCTGCCGGGACAGGGTGCCAATTCACCCCTCCACTTT
TRBJ2-7,NA,TRBV15,many,CATSRDTAGYYEQYF,TGTGCCACCAGCAGAGATACGGCCGGATACTACGAGCAGTACTTC
TRBJ1-2,TRBD1,TRBV19,NA,CASTKGQATDGYTF,TGTGCCAGTACCAAGGGACAGGCGACGGATGGCTACACCTTC
TRBJ2-1,TRBD1,TRBV9,large,CASSHRDRDHNEQFF,TGTGCCAGCAGCCACCGGGACAGGGACCACAATGAGCAGTTCTTC
TRBJ2-7,NA,TRBV19,many,CASSIGDGSYEQYF,TGTGCCAGTAGTATAGGGGACGGATCATACGAGCAGTACTTC
TRBJ2-1,NA,TRBV9,NA,CASSVESLASYNEQFF,TGTGCCAGCAGCGTAGAGTCTTTGGCGTCCTACAATGAGCAGTTCTTC
TRBJ2-7,NA,TRBV7-9,many,CASSLDPLALDEQYF,TGTGCCAGCAGCTTAGATCCCCTAGCTTTGGACGAGCAGTACTTC
TRBJ2-1,NA,TRBV6-2/TRBV6-3,NA,CASSMTISGYNDQFF,TGTGCCAGCAGTATGACTATTAGCGGTTACAATGATCAGTTCTTC
TRBJ2-5,TRBD1,TRBV20-1,many,CSARRRNRGETQYF,TGCAGTGCTAGGCGGAGGAACAGGGGGGAGACCCAGTACTTC
TRBJ1-5,NA,TRBV7-6,NA,CASSLGPRGAGQPQHF,TGTGCCAGCAGCTTAGGCCCCAGGGGCGCCGGACAGCCCCAGCATTTT
TRBJ2-1,NA,TRBV6-5,NA,CASSYSWGPYNEQFF,TGTGCCAGCAGTTACTCCTGGGGCCCCTACAATGAGCAGTTCTTC
TRBJ2-1,TRBD2,TRBV20-1,many,CSARPTSRNEQFF,TGCAGTGCTAGACCGACTAGCCGGAATGAGCAGTTCTTC